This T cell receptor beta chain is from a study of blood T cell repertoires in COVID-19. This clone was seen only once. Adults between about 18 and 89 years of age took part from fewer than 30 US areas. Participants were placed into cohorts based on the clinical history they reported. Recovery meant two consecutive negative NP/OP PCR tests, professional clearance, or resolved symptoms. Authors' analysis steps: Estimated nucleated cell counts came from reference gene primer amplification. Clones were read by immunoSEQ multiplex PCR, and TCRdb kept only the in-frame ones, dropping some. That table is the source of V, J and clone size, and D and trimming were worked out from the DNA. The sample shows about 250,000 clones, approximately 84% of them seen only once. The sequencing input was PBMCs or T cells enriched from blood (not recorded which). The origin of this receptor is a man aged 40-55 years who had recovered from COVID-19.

This CDR3 reads CASSIRYGSGSLYEQYF. The CDR3 bases are TGTGCCAGTAGTATTCGGTACGGTAGCGGGAGTCTTTACGAGCAGTACTTC. V usage is TRBV19 and J usage is TRBJ2-7, with 9 bases aligning to TRBD2. CDR1 LNHDA and CDR2 SQIVND come from the germline V gene (reference sequence). The CDR3 length is 17 residues. V trimming: 3 bases; J trimming: 4 bases; junction bases outside the gene matches: 13.